Shown below are 29 T cell receptor beta chains from a single sample sequenced in a study of PD-L1 blockade in urothelial cancer. Time point here: pretreatment peripheral blood. Generated by immunoSEQ multiplex PCR, the TCRdb table keeps only in-frame clones and is missing some. The sample has 85,000 to 100,000 clones, about nine tenths seen once. The source material was PBMCs, sampled around atezolizumab (anti-PD-L1) treatment. All receptors come from a man aged 55 to 69 with urothelial cancer.

The rearrangement joins TRBV7-9 to TRBJ1-2; weak D call: TRBD1 (5 bases). CDR1 and CDR2 (germline): SEHNR, FQNEAQ (reference sequence). Deletions cut 4 bases from V and 6 bases from J, with 9 bases between. The CDR3 runs 12 residues. CDR3 in amino acids: CASSSQVNGYTF. The CDR3, as DNA: TGTGCCAGCAGCTCACAGGTGAATGGCTACACCTTC.

The chain carries TRBV7-2 and TRBJ1-1, with a tentative D call TRBD1 (5 bases). CDR3 length: 16 amino acids. Per germline, CDR1 SGHTA and CDR2 FQGNSA. Trimming removed 2 bases at V and 0 bases at J, with 13 bases between. The CDR3 DNA is TGTGCCAGCAGCTTAAAGGCAGGGAAGATGAACACTGAAGCTTTCTTT. This encodes CASSLKAGKMNTEAFF.

This chain connects TRBV6-6 to TRBJ2-1; D is possibly TRBD2 (7 bases). This CDR3 contains 13 residues. Trimming took 2 bases from V and 9 from J, leaving 11 bases between them. Germline V gene lookup returns CDR1 MNHNY and CDR2 SVGAGI (reference sequence). CDR3 protein: CASSYGGGGEQFF. CDR3 in DNA: TGTGCCAGCAGTTACGGAGGGGGGGGTGAGCAGTTCTTC.

The chain carries TRBV2 and TRBJ2-5; D remains unclear. Germline CDR1 and CDR2: SNHLY and FYNNEI. The CDR3 is 14 residues long. V shed 6 bases and J shed 1 base, with 12 bases lying between them. CDR3 DNA sequence: TGTGCCAGCAGGAGAGACACCGCCCAAGAGACCCAGTACTTC. Translating it yields CASRRDTAQETQYF.

The chain employs TRBV6-5 and TRBJ2-2, with D perhaps matching TRBD1 (6 bases). CDR1 and CDR2 (germline): MNHEY, SVGAGI. The CDR3 covers 14 residues. Trimming removed 6 bases from V and 5 bases from J, with 13 bases in between. The CDR3 DNA reads as TGTGCCAGCAGCATACTAGGGGGTACCGGGGAGCTGTTTTTT. This sequence encodes CASSILGGTGELFF.

This clone was recorded once. The chain recombines TRBV14 with TRBJ1-2; unclear D gene. Looked up from germline, CDR1 is SGHDN and CDR2 is FVKESK. CDR3 length: 13 residues. V dropped 2 bases and J dropped 8 bases, with 12 bases sitting between them. Here the CDR3 DNA reads TGTGCCAGCAGCCAATACGGGGTGCAAGGCTACACCTTC. Protein product: CASSQYGVQGYTF.

The rearrangement joins TRBV30 to TRBJ2-3; TRBD2 matches at 12 bases. There are 16 residues in the CDR3. Germline assignment: CDR1 GTSNPN and CDR2 SVGIG (reference sequence). V was clipped by 0 bases and J by 2 bases; unmatched bases: 3. In DNA, the CDR3 is TGTGCCTGGAGTGTGGGACTAGCGGGCTTCACAGATACGCAGTATTTT. This gives the protein CAWSVGLAGFTDTQYF.

The chain recombines TRBV5-4 with TRBJ1-2, with TRBD1 identical over 7 bases. Germline trimming cut 0 bases from V and 4 bases from J; bases unmatched to any gene: 6. The CDR3 length is 15 residues. CDR1 is SGHNT, CDR2 YYREEE, per germline (reference sequence). CDR3 sequence (DNA): TGTGCCAGCAGCTTGGAGGCAGGGGGTGCCTATGGCTACACCTTC. It specifies CASSLEAGGAYGYTF.

The chain uses TRBV30 and TRBJ2-7; D is unresolved. In germline, CDR1 is GTSNPN, CDR2 SVGIG (reference sequence). The CDR3 has 12 residues. V was shortened by 4 bases and J by 2 bases, with 9 bases between the two germline ends. The CDR3 loop reads CAWTQSAYEQYF. CDR3 in DNA: TGTGCCTGGACCCAAAGCGCCTACGAGCAGTACTTC.

This clone has only one observation. The V and J genes are TRBV5-1 and TRBJ1-2; weak D call: TRBD1 (6 bases). V lost 4 bases to trimming and J lost 3 bases, with 19 bases between them. Looked up from germline, CDR1 is SGHRS and CDR2 is YFSETQ. CDR3 length equals 16 residues. The CDR3 DNA sequence: TGCGCCAGCAGCGTAGGATTACAGGGATCGCACTATGGCTACACCTTC. Protein sequence: CASSVGLQGSHYGYTF.

The V gene is TRBV5-6, the J gene TRBJ2-7; no firm D call. In germline, CDR1 is SGHDT, CDR2 YYEEEE. The V gene lost 0 bases and the J gene lost 2 bases, with 3 bases spanning the gap. CDR3 length: 12 amino acids. CDR3 in amino acids: CASSLDTYEQYF. The DNA of the CDR3 is TGTGCCAGCAGCTTGGACACCTACGAGCAGTACTTC.

This chain links TRBV28 with TRBJ1-2; possibly TRBD1 for D (6 bases). The CDR3 extends over 15 amino acids. Germline V gene data show CDR1 as MDHEN and CDR2 as SYDVKM. V lost 2 bases, J lost 3 bases, and 13 bases lay in between. In nucleotides, the CDR3 is TGTGCCAGCAGTTTAACAGGGAAGTCAGACTATGGCTACACCTTC. Protein: CASSLTGKSDYGYTF.

The chain uses TRBV4-2 and TRBJ1-5, with 11 bases that match TRBD1. The ends lost 0 bases at V and 4 bases at J; junction bases unmatched: 8. CDR3 length: 18 amino acids. Germline lookup yields CDR1 LGHNA and CDR2 YNFKEQ. Here the CDR3 reads CASSQDPGQGGPNQPQHF. The CDR3 DNA follows: TGTGCCAGCAGCCAAGATCCGGGACAGGGGGGCCCAAATCAGCCCCAGCATTTT.

This rearrangement joins TRBV7-8 to TRBJ1-4, with D possibly TRBD1 on 6 matching bases. The V end lost 5 bases, the J end lost 5 bases, and 18 bases lay between the germline ends. The CDR3 is made up of 16 amino acids. Germline V gene data show CDR1 as SGHVS and CDR2 as FQNEAQ. Written as DNA, the CDR3 is TGTGCCAGCAGCCCAGTCATCGCAGGGGCGAATGAAAAACTGTTTTTT. It translates to CASSPVIAGANEKLFF.

The chain combines TRBV7-2 with TRBJ2-7; 11 bases map to TRBD1. J was trimmed by 2 bases and V by 4 bases; bases with no gene match: 7. Germline-derived CDR1 and CDR2 are SGHTA and FQGNSA. This CDR3 contains 16 residues. The CDR3, as DNA: TGTGCCAGCAGCTACCGGACAGGGGGCGGTACCTACGAGCAGTACTTC. Its translation is CASSYRTGGGTYEQYF.

The gene calls are TRBV5-1 and TRBJ1-3; 7 bases fit TRBD1. In germline, CDR1 is SGHRS, CDR2 YFSETQ. V dropped 2 bases and J dropped 2; count of bases not matched to a gene: 1. This CDR3 has 14 residues. The CDR3 protein is CASSLQGTGNTIYF. CDR3 bases: TGCGCCAGCAGCTTACAGGGGACTGGAAACACCATATATTTT.

This clone occurred a few times. As DNA, the CDR3 is TGCAGCGTTGCAGGGTTGGCCACTGAAGCTTTCTTT. The encoded protein is CSVAGLATEAFF. This chain links TRBV29-1 with TRBJ1-1, with D possibly TRBD1 on 5 matching bases. The CDR3 is 12 residues long. CDR1 is SQVTM and CDR2 is ANQGSEA in the germline V gene. V lost 4 bases to trimming and J lost 4 bases, with 10 bases between them. The whole variable domain, remainder taken from reference TRBV29-1 and TRBJ1-1, is SAVISQKPSRDICQRGTSLTIQCQVDSQVTMMFWYRQQPGQSLTLIATANQGSEATYESGFVIDKFPISRPNLTFSTLTVSNMSPEDSSIYLCSVAGLATEAFFGQGTRLTVV.

The rearrangement joins TRBV9 to TRBJ2-1; 10 bases are shared with TRBD2. Germline V gives CDR1 SGDLS, CDR2 YYNGEE. Trimming took 0 bases from V and 6 from J; bases not matched to a gene: 9. CDR3 size: 17 residues. CDR3: CASSVDPAGGLVNEQFF. The CDR3 DNA sequence: TGTGCCAGCAGCGTAGACCCAGCGGGGGGGCTAGTCAATGAGCAGTTCTTC.

This clone was counted a single time. This chain connects TRBV10-1 to TRBJ1-5; 9 bases match TRBD1. The CDR3 extends over 15 amino acids. CDR1 and CDR2 (germline): WNHNN, SYGVQD (reference sequence). V trimming: 3 bases; J trimming: 2 bases; junction bases outside the gene matches: 2. CDR3 nucleotides: TGCGCCAGCAGTGATCGGACAGGGGGCAATCAGCCCCAGCATTTT. Residues: CASSDRTGGNQPQHF.

This chain uses TRBV10-1 with TRBJ2-3; unclear D gene. Germline CDR1 and CDR2: WNHNN and SYGVQD (reference sequence). V was shortened by 6 bases and J by 1 base, with 8 bases between the two germline ends. This CDR3 has 13 amino acids. Written as DNA, the CDR3 is TGCGCCAGCAGGAGTCCGGGCACAGATACGCAGTATTTT. It specifies CASRSPGTDTQYF.

The chain recombines TRBV5-1 with TRBJ2-5, with TRBD2 identical over 8 bases. V gave up 4 bases and J gave up 4 bases; unmatched junction bases: 12. Looked up from germline, CDR1 is SGHRS and CDR2 is YFSETQ. This CDR3 region has 16 residues. For the CDR3, the DNA is TGCGCCAGCAGCCCGGGGGGGCATAGCGGGACAGAGACCCAGTACTTC. Its protein is CASSPGGHSGTETQYF.

The gene calls are TRBV5-4 and TRBJ2-5; D possibly corresponds to TRBD2 (5 bases). The ends were cut back, 3 bases at V and 4 bases at J, with 16 bases in the middle. The CDR3 consists of 15 residues. Germline-derived CDR1 and CDR2 are SGHNT and YYREEE (reference sequence). The CDR3 loop is CASSSGDWVGETQYF. The CDR3, as DNA: TGTGCCAGCAGCTCCGGGGATTGGGTTGGAGAGACCCAGTACTTC. Complete variable domain (other parts from reference TRBV5-4 and TRBJ2-5): ETGVTQSPTHLIKTRGQQVTLRCSSQSGHNTVSWYQQALGQGPQFIFQYYREEENGRGNFPPRFSGLQFPNYSSELNVNALELDDSALYLCASSSGDWVGETQYFGPGTRLLVL.

CDR3 sequence reads: CSVMTASYGYTF. CDR3 coding DNA: TGCAGCGTGATGACAGCCTCATATGGCTACACCTTC. The rearrangement joins TRBV29-1 to TRBJ1-2; tentative D call: TRBD1 (5 bases). The CDR3 contains 12 residues. Between the trimmed V and J ends, which lost 6 bases and 5 bases, there was a span of 13 bases. Germline CDR1 is SQVTM and CDR2 is ANQGSEA. The full variable domain, its missing parts supplied by reference TRBV29-1 and TRBJ1-2, is SAVISQKPSRDICQRGTSLTIQCQVDSQVTMMFWYRQQPGQSLTLIATANQGSEATYESGFVIDKFPISRPNLTFSTLTVSNMSPEDSSIYLCSVMTASYGYTFGSGTRLTVV.

The V call is TRBV21-1, the J call TRBJ2-7; TRBD1, the table's D call, was not compared with the DNA. TRBV21-1 is termed a pseudogene. The CDR3 is 16 amino acids. The CDR3 DNA reads as TGTGCCAGCAGCACGAGAACAGGGAAAAGGGACTACGAGCAGTACTTC. Amino acids: CASSTRTGKRDYEQYF.

The rearrangement joins TRBV11-2 to TRBJ2-7; maybe TRBD2 (7 bases). The germline gives CDR1 SGHAT, CDR2 FQNNGV. The CDR3 spans 17 residues. Trimming took off 0 bases at V and 1 base at J, with 16 bases between the two ends. CDR3 coding DNA: TGTGCCAGCAGCTTAGAGAGGGGAGGGGGGGGATCCTACGAGCAGTACTTC. Translated, it gives CASSLERGGGGSYEQYF. Variable domain in full (rest from reference TRBV11-2 and TRBJ2-7): EAGVAQSPRYKIIEKRQSVAFWCNPISGHATLYWYQQILGQGPKLLIQFQNNGVVDDSQLPKDRFSAERLKGVDSTLKIQPAKLEDSAVYLCASSLERGGGGSYEQYFGPGTRLTVT.

V usage is TRBV28 and J usage is TRBJ1-5, with D maybe TRBD1 (6 bases). V was pared by 11 bases and J by 5 bases, with 13 bases between. CDR1 is MDHEN, CDR2 SYDVKM, per germline. The CDR3 has 12 amino acids. DNA of the CDR3: TGTGCCGCGGGGGGCCTCGATCAGCCCCAGCATTTT. Translation: CAAGGLDQPQHF.

The chain uses TRBV10-3 and TRBJ1-1, with 8 nucleotides matching TRBD1. Germline CDR1 and CDR2: ENHRY and SYGVKD. The CDR3 length is 13 residues. V gave up 9 bases and J gave up 4 bases; unmatched junction bases: 7. CDR3 loop: CAITGGPLTEAFF. Written as DNA, the CDR3 is TGTGCCATAACAGGGGGGCCCCTCACTGAAGCTTTCTTT.

The chain combines TRBV7-3 with TRBJ2-3; D possibly corresponds to TRBD1 (5 bases). V lost 2 bases and J lost 0, with 12 bases in between. In germline, CDR1 is SGHTA, CDR2 FQGTGA. The CDR3 runs to 16 residues. The DNA of the CDR3 is TGTGCCAGCAGCTTAGGGGCGGATCCTAGCACAGATACGCAGTATTTT. This encodes CASSLGADPSTDTQYF.

V usage is TRBV18 and J usage is TRBJ2-1, with D unclear. The CDR3 extends over 14 amino acids. V was trimmed by 3 bases and J by 7 bases, leaving 13 bases between them. Per germline, CDR1 KGHSH and CDR2 LQKENI. The CDR3 protein is CASSPPPVSNEQFF. In nucleotides, the CDR3 is TGTGCCAGCTCACCCCCTCCGGTCTCAAATGAGCAGTTCTTC.